This TCR beta chain was recorded in a study of CD8 T cells in ankylosing spondylitis. Germline V gene lookup returns CDR1 KGHDR and CDR2 SFDVKD. This CDR3 comprises 14 residues. V was clipped by 4 bases and J by 6 bases, with 12 bases between them. This clonotype was picked up a small number of times. Its antigen is still unknown. Notes on the study in general: Ankylosing spondylitis blood appeared to carry a characteristic TCR beta motif of several highly homologous variants. Certain motif variants had earlier appeared in reactive arthritis synovial fluid and blood.

Quantitative 5'-RACE with molecular barcodes generated TCR beta libraries. TCRdb itself ran the 5' RACE reads through MiXCR, one entry per CDR3 protein. Among around 430,000 distinct CDR3 sequences listed, 15% to 20% were seen once. V gene TRBV24-1 combines with J gene TRBJ1-5, with D maybe TRBD1 (5 bases). Specimen: blood, either unsorted or a sorted T cell fraction (not recorded which). This clonotype was obtained from a male donor with ankylosing spondylitis. CDR3 DNA: TGTGCCACCAGTGACCGCGGGGGAGTTCAGCCCCAGCATTTT. Translation: CATSDRGGVQPQHF.